These T cell receptor beta chains were read from a single sample in a study of molecular identifiers for immune sequencing clone quantification. TCRdb fed the PCR reads into MiXCR, producing one record per CDR3 protein. This table has about 640,000 distinct CDR3 sequences, 20% appearing once. Sequencing used naive CD8+ T cells from blood, with Jurkat cell RNA spiked in. The receptors come from a human donor in good health. Some libraries in this study had Jurkat cell RNA spiked in. The CDR3 runs from the conserved cysteine through the conserved F or W. A D gene is named only where the DNA matches it firmly. Clone sizes are given selectively: once, few, many, or a class where the clone is expanded.

v_gene: TRBV7-8; d_gene: .; abundance: many; j_gene: TRBJ1-4; len: 21; CDR3nt: TGTGCCAGCAGCTTACCTTTTGTGGCAGGGTGGACGGTAGCAACTAATGAAAAACTGTTTTTT; CDR3aa: CASSLPFVAGWTVATNEKLFF
v_gene: TRBV7-9; d_gene: .; abundance: many; j_gene: TRBJ2-7; len: 15; CDR3nt: TGTGCCAGCAGCCCGGGCCCTTTGAACTCCTACGAGCAGTACTTC; CDR3aa: CASSPGPLNSYEQYF
v_gene: TRBV6-2/TRBV6-3; d_gene: .; abundance: few; j_gene: TRBJ1-2; len: 22; CDR3nt: TGTGCCAGCAGTTTCGATCTGGGGGCATCTGGCCCCGTCCGTCCAGATCGCTATGGCTACACCTTC; CDR3aa: CASSFDLGASGPVRPDRYGYTF
v_gene: TRBV6-2/TRBV6-3; d_gene: TRBD2; abundance: .; j_gene: TRBJ2-3; len: 20; CDR3nt: TGTGCCAGCAGTTACTCCCCCGGCAGCGGGAGGCCTCTTAGCACAGATACGCAGTATTTT; CDR3aa: CASSYSPGSGRPLSTDTQYF
v_gene: TRBV6-1; d_gene: .; abundance: .; j_gene: TRBJ1-1; len: 14; CDR3nt: TGTGCCAGCAGACCCTCACTTGGGACTCTTGAAGCTTTCTTT; CDR3aa: CASRPSLGTLEAFF
v_gene: TRBV19; d_gene: .; abundance: many; j_gene: TRBJ1-5; len: 13; CDR3nt: TGTGCCAGTAGTATCCGAGGAGGACAGCCCCAGCATTTT; CDR3aa: CASSIRGGQPQHF
v_gene: TRBV9; d_gene: TRBD1; abundance: many; j_gene: TRBJ2-7; len: 13; CDR3nt: TGTGCCAGCAGTGTAGGGACAGCGTACGAGCAGTACTTC; CDR3aa: CASSVGTAYEQYF
v_gene: TRBV19; d_gene: .; abundance: .; j_gene: TRBJ2-6; len: 17; CDR3nt: TGTGCCAGTAGTATGGGGTCCAGGGGCCCTGGGGCCAACGTCCTGACTTTC; CDR3aa: CASSMGSRGPGANVLTF
v_gene: TRBV9; d_gene: .; abundance: many; j_gene: TRBJ1-2; len: 14; CDR3nt: TGTGCCAGCAGCCCCCGGACAGAGTTTTATGGCTACACCTTC; CDR3aa: CASSPRTEFYGYTF
v_gene: TRBV19; d_gene: TRBD2; abundance: .; j_gene: TRBJ2-6; len: 17; CDR3nt: TGTGCCAGTAGTCTCGTAGCGGGGAGCTCTGGGGCCAACGTCCTGACTTTC; CDR3aa: CASSLVAGSSGANVLTF
v_gene: TRBV6-2/TRBV6-3; d_gene: TRBD2; abundance: few; j_gene: TRBJ2-3; len: 17; CDR3nt: TGTGCCAGCAGTTCGGGTAGCGGGGGGTACTTGTCAGATACGCAGTATTTT; CDR3aa: CASSSGSGGYLSDTQYF
v_gene: TRBV9; d_gene: TRBD1; abundance: few; j_gene: TRBJ1-4; len: 15; CDR3nt: TGTGCCAGCAGCGTAGGGGGACAGGGGGCCGAAAAACTGTTTTTT; CDR3aa: CASSVGGQGAEKLFF
v_gene: TRBV28; d_gene: .; abundance: few; j_gene: TRBJ2-7; len: 12; CDR3nt: TGTGCCAGCAGTTTAGGTAAATACGAGCAGTACTTC; CDR3aa: CASSLGKYEQYF
v_gene: TRBV5-3; d_gene: .; abundance: .; j_gene: TRBJ2-1; len: 14; CDR3nt: TGTGCCAGCAGCCCCTACCGATCCCTGGATGAGCAGTTCTTC; CDR3aa: CASSPYRSLDEQFF
v_gene: TRBV18; d_gene: .; abundance: .; j_gene: TRBJ1-1; len: 16; CDR3nt: TGTGCCAGCTCACCACCAGCCTCCGCCATGAACACTGAAGCTTTCTTT; CDR3aa: CASSPPASAMNTEAFF
v_gene: TRBV7-9; d_gene: TRBD2; abundance: many; j_gene: TRBJ2-5; len: 13; CDR3nt: TGTGCCAGCAGCCCGGGACTAGAAGAGACCCAGTACTTC; CDR3aa: CASSPGLEETQYF
v_gene: TRBV3-1; d_gene: TRBD2; abundance: many; j_gene: TRBJ2-7; len: 15; CDR3nt: TGTGCCAGCAGCCCGAGAATAGCGGGTGTCTACGAGCAGTACTTC; CDR3aa: CASSPRIAGVYEQYF
v_gene: TRBV4-3; d_gene: .; abundance: many; j_gene: TRBJ2-1; len: 17; CDR3nt: TGCGCCAGCAGCCAAGATAAGGGACTTGACTTTAACAATGAGCAGTTCTTC; CDR3aa: CASSQDKGLDFNNEQFF
v_gene: TRBV5-4; d_gene: .; abundance: many; j_gene: TRBJ1-1; len: 12; CDR3nt: TGTGCCAGCAGCTTGGCCGAAGGCGAAGCTTTCTTT; CDR3aa: CASSLAEGEAFF
v_gene: TRBV30; d_gene: TRBD2; abundance: many; j_gene: TRBJ2-7; len: 13; CDR3nt: TGTGCCTGGCAGCTTGGCGGGAGCTACGAGCAGTACTTC; CDR3aa: CAWQLGGSYEQYF
v_gene: TRBV7-2; d_gene: .; abundance: .; j_gene: TRBJ2-5; len: 14; CDR3nt: TGTGCCAGCAGTTCCACGGGCAACCAAGAGACCCAGCACTTC; CDR3aa: CASSSTGNQETQHF
v_gene: TRBV4-3; d_gene: .; abundance: many; j_gene: TRBJ2-7; len: 16; CDR3nt: TGCGCCAGCAGCCAAGAACGCGGTTTAGCGTCGTGGGAGCAGTACTTC; CDR3aa: CASSQERGLASWEQYF
v_gene: TRBV5-1; d_gene: .; abundance: many; j_gene: TRBJ1-1; len: 15; CDR3nt: TGCGCCAGCAGCTTGCCGGGGGGGCGGATCACTGAAGCTTTCTTT; CDR3aa: CASSLPGGRITEAFF
v_gene: TRBV6-2/TRBV6-3; d_gene: .; abundance: many; j_gene: TRBJ2-3; len: 14; CDR3nt: TGTGCCAGCAGTTACGGGGTAGGGACAGATACGCAGTATTTT; CDR3aa: CASSYGVGTDTQYF
v_gene: TRBV5-6; d_gene: .; abundance: .; j_gene: TRBJ1-2; len: 14; CDR3nt: TGTGCCAGCAGCTTACCGACAGATAACTATGGCTACACCTTC; CDR3aa: CASSLPTDNYGYTF
v_gene: TRBV29-1; d_gene: .; abundance: many; j_gene: TRBJ1-2; len: 13; CDR3nt: TGCAGCGTTGAACAGACAACTAACTATGGCTACACCTTC; CDR3aa: CSVEQTTNYGYTF
v_gene: TRBV27; d_gene: .; abundance: .; j_gene: TRBJ1-1; len: 14; CDR3nt: TGTGCCAGCAGTTTCTCGTTCAGGGGTCCTGAAGCTTTCTTT; CDR3aa: CASSFSFRGPEAFF
v_gene: TRBV6-1; d_gene: .; abundance: .; j_gene: TRBJ2-7; len: 15; CDR3nt: TGTGCCAGCAGTGTTAAGGGCGACAGAGCCTACGAGCAGTACTTC; CDR3aa: CASSVKGDRAYEQYF